This TCR beta chain was observed in a study of shared clonotypes between healthy human individuals. General study results and limits: It was observed that roughly 5% of naive CD4 clonotypes were shared across a handful of donors.

V was clipped by 1 base and J by 4 bases; unmatched bases: 8. This CDR3 has 17 residues. Germline-derived CDR1 and CDR2 are MNHNS and SASEGT. Concerning this clone: Its matching antigen is unknown.

Only in-frame clones appear in the TCRdb table, and some are missing; sequencing was by immunoSEQ multiplex PCR. The data contain millions of clones, approximately 95% of them singletons. CD4+ cells underwent separation, giving CD45RA+ naive and CD45RA-negative memory subsets. The rearrangement uses TRBV6-1 and TRBJ2-5, with 11 bases lining up with TRBD2. Sequenced input: naive CD4+ T cells from PBMCs. As for subset: CD45RA+ positively selected. The receptor was isolated from a man younger than 35 in good health. Some clones in this sample may be carry-over from other donors' samples. CDR3 nucleotides: TGTGCCAGCAGTGAAGGTAGTCTAGCGGGAGGTGTAGAGACCCAGTACTTC. Protein product: CASSEGSLAGGVETQYF.